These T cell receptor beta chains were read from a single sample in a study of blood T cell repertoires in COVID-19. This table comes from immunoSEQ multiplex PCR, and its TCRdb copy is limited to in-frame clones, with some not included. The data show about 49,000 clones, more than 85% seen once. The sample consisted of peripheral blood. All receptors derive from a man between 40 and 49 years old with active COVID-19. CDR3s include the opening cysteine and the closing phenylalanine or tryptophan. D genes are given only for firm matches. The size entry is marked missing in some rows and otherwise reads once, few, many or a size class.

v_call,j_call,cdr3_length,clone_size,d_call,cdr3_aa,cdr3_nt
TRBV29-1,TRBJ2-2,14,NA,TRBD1,CSVSQGANTGELFF,TGCAGCGTTTCACAGGGGGCTAACACCGGGGAGCTGTTTTTT
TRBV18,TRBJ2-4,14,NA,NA,CASSLGVTKNIQYF,TGTGCCAGCTCATTAGGAGTAACCAAAAACATTCAGTACTTC
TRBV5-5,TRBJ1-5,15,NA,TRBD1,CASRVGQGGNQPQHF,TGTGCCAGCAGGGTGGGACAGGGGGGCAATCAGCCCCAGCATTTT
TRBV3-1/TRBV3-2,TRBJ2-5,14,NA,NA,CASSPQAAQETQYF,TGTGCCAGCAGCCCCCAAGCGGCCCAAGAGACCCAGTACTTC
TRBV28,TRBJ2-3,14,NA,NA,CASSLTFSTDTQYF,TGTGCCAGCAGTTTAACTTTTAGCACAGATACGCAGTATTTT
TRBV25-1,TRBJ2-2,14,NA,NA,CASSGTQDTGELFF,TGTGCCAGCAGTGGAACACAGGACACCGGGGAGCTGTTTTTT
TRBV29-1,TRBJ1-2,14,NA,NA,CSVEGHTANYGYTF,TGCAGCGTTGAGGGACACACCGCTAACTATGGCTACACCTTC
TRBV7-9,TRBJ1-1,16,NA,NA,CASKPSTGGLGTEAFF,TGTGCCAGCAAGCCTTCGACGGGGGGGCTGGGCACTGAAGCTTTCTTT
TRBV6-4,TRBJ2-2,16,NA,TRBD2,CASSELAGGGAGELFF,TGTGCCAGCAGTGAACTAGCGGGAGGAGGAGCCGGGGAGCTGTTTTTT
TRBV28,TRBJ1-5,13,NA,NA,CASSLSGIWPQHF,TGTGCCAGCAGTTTATCGGGGATATGGCCCCAGCATTTT
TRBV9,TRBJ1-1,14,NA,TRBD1,CASSTDRKGTEAFF,TGTGCCAGTAGCACGGACAGGAAGGGCACTGAAGCTTTCTTT
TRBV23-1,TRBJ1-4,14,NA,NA,CASSQWPENEKLFF,TGCGCCAGCAGTCAATGGCCGGAGAATGAAAAACTGTTTTTT
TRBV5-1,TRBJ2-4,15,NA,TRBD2,CASSPDDGRGDIQYF,TGCGCCAGCAGCCCCGACGACGGGAGGGGAGACATTCAGTACTTC
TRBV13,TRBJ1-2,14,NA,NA,CASSWGQTNYGYTF,TGTGCCAGCAGCTGGGGACAAACTAACTATGGCTACACCTTC
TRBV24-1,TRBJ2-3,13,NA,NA,CAALGDYTDTQYF,TGTGCCGCTCTCGGTGACTACACAGATACGCAGTATTTT
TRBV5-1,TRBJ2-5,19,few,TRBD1,CASSYRPGQGEGARETQYF,TGCGCCAGCAGTTACAGACCGGGACAGGGAGAGGGGGCTCGAGAGACCCAGTACTTC
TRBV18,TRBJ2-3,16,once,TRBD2,CASSPGLAGAADTQYF,TGTGCCAGCTCACCCGGACTAGCGGGAGCGGCAGATACGCAGTATTTT
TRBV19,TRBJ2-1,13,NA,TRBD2,CASSGTSGTEQFF,TGTGCCAGTAGTGGGACTAGCGGGACTGAGCAGTTCTTC
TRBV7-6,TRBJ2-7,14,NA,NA,CASGRREASYEQYF,TGTGCCAGCGGCCGAAGGGAGGCCTCCTACGAGCAGTACTTC